This record covers a single T cell receptor beta chain. The length of the CDR3 is 15 residues. Germline V lookup: CDR1 LNHDA, CDR2 SQIVND (reference sequence). The junction had 8 bases not matched to a gene; V was cut back by 9 bases and J by 2 bases. The record originates from a study of regulatory T cells in long-lasting Graves disease. The time point here: newly diagnosed GD, antithyroid drugs for less than 3 months. The TCR library was made from RNA that had been extracted from PBMCs in TRIzol. The source of the patients was an endocrinology department in Xi'an, China. Combining iRepertoire HTBI primers with Arm-PCR of CDR3 regions, the authors built TCR beta libraries. A single record per CDR3 protein comes from TCRdb applying MiXCR to the multiplex PCR reads. The sample includes about 500,000 distinct CDR3 sequences, around 11% seen only once; the top ten take 7.5% to 9%. This sample also belongs to another study, concerning T cells in Graves' hyperthyroidism and ophthalmopathy. From that report: Orbital computed tomography, thyroid ultrasound, serum thyroxine and TRAb, and clinical symptoms together informed the diagnoses. Blood also contained most expanded thyroid clonotypes above 0.001.

The sequence was collected from a young woman with Graves disease. This chain joins TRBV19 and TRBJ2-1; 9 positions agree with TRBD1. The sequencing here drew on peripheral blood mononuclear cells (PBMCs), taken at new diagnosis, from a patient treated with antithyroid drugs. The CDR3 nucleotides read TGTGCCAGCATTCCGGGACAGGGAACCTACAATGAGCAGTTCTTC. Its translation is CASIPGQGTYNEQFF. Full variable domain (remainder filled in from reference TRBV19 and TRBJ2-1): DGGITQSPKYLFRKEGQNVTLSCEQNLNHDAMYWYRQDPGQGLRLIYYSQIVNDFQKGDIAEGYSVSREKKESFPLTVTSAQKNPTAFYLCASIPGQGTYNEQFFGPGTRLTVL.